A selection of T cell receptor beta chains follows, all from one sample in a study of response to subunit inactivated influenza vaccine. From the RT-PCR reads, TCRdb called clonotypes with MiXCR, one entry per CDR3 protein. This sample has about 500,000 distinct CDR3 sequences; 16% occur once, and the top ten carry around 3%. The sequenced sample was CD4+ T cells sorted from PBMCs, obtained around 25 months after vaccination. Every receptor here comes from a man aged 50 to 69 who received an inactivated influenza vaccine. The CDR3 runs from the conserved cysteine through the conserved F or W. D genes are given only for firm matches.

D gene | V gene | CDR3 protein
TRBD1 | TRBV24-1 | CATTQGSGGELFF
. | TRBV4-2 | CASSQDRTSYKQYF
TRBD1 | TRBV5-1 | CASSLGQAKGEQYF
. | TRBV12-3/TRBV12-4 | CASRTRGGRFGELFF
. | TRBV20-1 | CSARDQPGRAFF
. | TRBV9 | CASSTGSDSGTF
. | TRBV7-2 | CASSPRQSSPLHF
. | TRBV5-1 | CASSSPDRSTDTQYF
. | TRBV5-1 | CASSLAGMGSPLHF
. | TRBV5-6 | CASSLGQGKNEQFF
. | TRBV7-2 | CASSLAQGMGNQPQHF
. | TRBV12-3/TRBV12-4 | CASSLPSNPYNEQFF
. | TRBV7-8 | CASSLGHQGLDGYTF
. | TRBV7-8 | CASSRDQYEQYF
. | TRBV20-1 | CSATPVAEHGASKTQYF
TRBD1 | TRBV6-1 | CASSRGQGAHVSYEQYF
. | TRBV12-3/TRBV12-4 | CASTRQNQETQYF
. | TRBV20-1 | CSASRGTDYEQYF
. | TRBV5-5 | CASSLGVLPTDTQYF
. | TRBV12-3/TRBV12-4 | CASSFQRKGTQYF
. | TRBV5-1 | CASSSSTGYEQYF
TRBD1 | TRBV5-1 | CASSGGQGGTEAFF
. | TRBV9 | CASSPGDFGELFF
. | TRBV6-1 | CASSQTQTTREKLFF
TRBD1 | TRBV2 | CASRQGQGDSQYF
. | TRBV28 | CASSYGLSNQPQHF